These 11 T cell receptor beta chains were all obtained from the same sample, sequenced in a study of identical twins. TCRdb passed the 5' RACE reads through MiXCR, listing each CDR3 protein once. The repertoire holds 1.5 million to 2 million distinct CDR3 sequences, with less than 40% as singletons. Material: cord blood. These receptors were collected from a newborn girl in good health.

This clonotype was counted between two and nine times. CDR3 coding DNA: TGCAGCGTTGGACCAGGGGTAGGAGTGGGGACCCAGTACTTC. Protein product: CSVGPGVGVGTQYF. This sequence joins TRBV29-1 and TRBJ2-5; the D gene is possibly TRBD1 (6 bases). The germline V and J ends were trimmed by 4 bases and 7 bases, with 19 bases remaining between them. This CDR3 spans 14 amino acids. CDR1 is SQVTM and CDR2 is ANQGSEA in the germline V gene.

The chain links TRBV3-1 to TRBJ2-7; D is undetermined. Germline values: CDR1 LGHDT, CDR2 YNNKEL (reference sequence). Trimming took off 1 base at V and 3 bases at J, with 7 bases between the two ends. CDR3 size: 13 residues. In DNA form, the CDR3 reads TGTGCCAGCAGCCAAGCCTGGGGCTACGAGCAGTACTTC. The encoded protein is CASSQAWGYEQYF.

This chain links TRBV20-1 with TRBJ2-7; 7 bases are shared with TRBD1. Germline trimming cut 5 bases from V and 3 bases from J; bases unmatched to any gene: 7. The germline gives CDR1 DFQATT, CDR2 SNEGSKA (reference sequence). The CDR3 covers 13 residues. CDR3 sequence: CSAPLTGHYEQYF. Here the CDR3 DNA reads TGCAGTGCTCCTTTGACAGGGCACTACGAGCAGTACTTC.

On this clonotype itself: The junction departs from the called germline gene at one end, perhaps through a read error. V and J are TRBV6-4 and TRBJ2-3, with unresolved D. Germline values: CDR1 MRHNA, CDR2 SNTAGT. CDR3 length: 13 residues. CDR3 protein: CASSDSRADTRYF. DNA of the CDR3: TGTGCCAGCAGTGACTCTAGGGCCGATACGCGGTATTTT.

The V call is TRBV18, the J call TRBJ2-1, with D perhaps TRBD2 (7 bases). This CDR3 comprises 14 residues. CDR1 is KGHSH and CDR2 is LQKENI in the germline V gene. V was pared by 8 bases and J by 6 bases, with 17 bases between. The CDR3 DNA is TGTGCCAGCGGACCGGGGGGCTCGAGCAATGAGCAGTTCTTC. This translates into CASGPGGSSNEQFF. The whole variable domain, remainder taken from reference TRBV18 and TRBJ2-1, is NAGVMQNPRHLVRRRGQEARLRCSPMKGHSHVYWYRQLPEEGLKFMVYLQKENIIDESGMPKERFSAEFPKEGPSILRIQQVVRGDSAAYFCASGPGGSSNEQFFGPGTRLTVL.

The rearrangement links TRBV27 to TRBJ1-1; TRBD1 might be the D (6 bases). This CDR3 comprises 14 residues. Looked up from germline, CDR1 is MNHEY and CDR2 is SMNVEV (reference sequence). Trimming pared 0 bases from V and 3 bases from J, leaving 8 bases between. This CDR3 reads CASSLSEGDTEAFF. DNA of the CDR3: TGTGCCAGCAGTTTATCGGAGGGGGACACTGAAGCTTTCTTT.

In this sample, this clonotype turned up a few times. V and J are TRBV7-9 and TRBJ1-1; D not resolved. Germline CDR1 is SEHNR and CDR2 is FQNEAQ (reference sequence). The ends were cut back, 4 bases at V and 3 bases at J, with 15 bases in the middle. The CDR3 length is 15 residues. The CDR3 sequence: CASSYPRLRDTEAFF. The CDR3 DNA reads as TGTGCCAGCAGCTACCCCCGGCTCCGGGACACTGAAGCTTTCTTT. Full variable domain (remainder filled in from reference TRBV7-9 and TRBJ1-1): DTGVSQNPRHKITKRGQNVTFRCDPISEHNRLYWYRQTLGQGPEFLTYFQNEAQLEKSRLLSDRFSAERPKGSFSTLEIQRTEQGDSAMYLCASSYPRLRDTEAFFGQGTRLTVV.

J is TRBJ2-7 and V is TRBV5-1; 8 nucleotides agree with TRBD2. CDR1 SGHRS and CDR2 YFSETQ come from the germline V gene. The length of the CDR3 is 14 residues. With 7 bases clipped from V and 7 bases from J, the junction kept 13 bases outside the gene matches. This CDR3 is CASFGSVAGTEQYF. DNA of the CDR3: TGCGCCAGCTTCGGTTCGGTAGCGGGAACTGAGCAGTACTTC. The variable domain in full, with the rest retrieved from reference TRBV5-1 and TRBJ2-7, is KAGVTQTPRYLIKTRGQQVTLSCSPISGHRSVSWYQQTPGQGLQFLFEYFSETQRNKGNFPGRFSGRQFSNSRSEMNVSTLELGDSALYLCASFGSVAGTEQYFGPGTRLTVT.

This clonotype has just a few counts. This sequence joins TRBV13 and TRBJ1-2; weak D call: TRBD1 (5 bases). Trimming stripped 5 bases from V and 4 bases from J, with 17 bases between. CDR1 is PRHDT and CDR2 is FYEKMQ in the germline V gene (reference sequence). CDR3 length: 15 amino acids. The CDR3 DNA is TGTGCCAGCAGCCTCCGGGACGCTCTTCTCTATGGCTACACCTTC. This encodes CASSLRDALLYGYTF.

In this sample, this clonotype turned up a few times. The V gene is TRBV5-1, the J gene TRBJ2-1, with 8 bases fitting TRBD2. The V gene end was trimmed by 4 bases and the J gene end by 0 bases; junction bases not matched to a gene: 24. Germline V gives CDR1 SGHRS, CDR2 YFSETQ. The CDR3 extends over 22 amino acids. The CDR3 DNA is TGCGCCAGCAGCCTTCGCCTCCGAGCGGGAGATCCGCATATAAGCTCCTACAATGAGCAGTTCTTC. Translating gives CASSLRLRAGDPHISSYNEQFF.

The genes are TRBV14 and TRBJ2-3; no clear D gene. The CDR3 covers 13 residues. Trimming removed 1 base from V and 4 bases from J, with 6 bases in between. The germline V gene encodes CDR1 SGHDN and CDR2 FVKESK. In DNA, the CDR3 is TGTGCCAGCAGCCAAGGGAATCCAGATACGCAGTATTTT. Translated: CASSQGNPDTQYF.